Below, 20 T cell receptor beta chains from the same sample are listed, as sequenced in a study of T cell changes during pregnancy in multiple sclerosis. Produced via immunoSEQ multiplex PCR; TCRdb's table is partial and in-frame only. The sample includes tens of thousands of clones, more than 75% of them seen just once. The material sequenced was CD4+ T cells from peripheral blood mononuclear cells, taken in the first trimester of pregnancy. Every receptor here comes from a female donor with multiple sclerosis, enrolled in a pregnancy study.

The chain joins TRBV21-1 to TRBJ1-5; the D call of TRBD1 is as the table states it, not checked on the DNA. TRBV21-1 is shown as a pseudogene. This CDR3 is 14 amino acids long. This CDR3 is CASRRGQGNQPQHF. DNA of the CDR3: TGTGCCAGCAGACGAGGACAGGGCAATCAGCCCCAGCATTTT.

The chain is built from TRBV7-8 and TRBJ2-5; 11 bases map to TRBD2. The CDR3 totals 15 residues. CDR1 and CDR2 from the germline V gene are SGHVS and FQNEAQ. Germline trimming cut 8 bases from V and 4 bases from J; bases unmatched to any gene: 9. CDR3: CASGRASGGRETQYF. CDR3 nucleotide sequence: TGTGCCAGCGGACGGGCTAGCGGGGGGAGAGAGACCCAGTACTTC.

This sequence joins TRBV18 and TRBJ2-2; 7 positions match TRBD1. The CDR3 sequence is 16 residues long. Unmatched junction bases numbered 14, after V lost 6 bases and J lost 7 bases. The germline V gene encodes CDR1 KGHSH and CDR2 LQKENI. The CDR3, as DNA: TGTGCCAGCTCCCATGATAAAAAGGGACAGAACGGGGAGCTGTTTTTT. Translation: CASSHDKKGQNGELFF.

V and J are TRBV6-5 and TRBJ1-2; 9 positions agree with TRBD1. This CDR3 contains 14 residues. Trimming took 6 bases from V and 5 from J; bases not matched to a gene: 7. Germline CDR1 and CDR2: MNHEY and SVGAGI. The CDR3 reads CASSRDRAPYGYTF. The CDR3 DNA follows: TGTGCCAGCAGCAGGGACAGGGCGCCTTATGGCTACACCTTC.

The CDR3, as DNA: TGTGCCAGCAGTGAAGGAATAACTCACCAAGAGACCCAGTACTTC. Translated, it gives CASSEGITHQETQYF. V gene TRBV6-1 combines with J gene TRBJ2-5; D ambiguous. V was clipped by 1 base and J by 0 bases, with 9 bases between them. The germline V gene has CDR1 MNHNS and CDR2 SASEGT. This CDR3 has 15 amino acids.

The chain uses TRBV11-2 and TRBJ2-3, with D perhaps TRBD2 (6 bases). V lost 3 bases to trimming and J lost 0 bases, with 10 bases between them. Germline assignment: CDR1 SGHAT and CDR2 FQNNGV. The CDR3 sequence is 15 residues long. Here the CDR3 DNA reads TGTGCCAGCAGCTTTCGGGGGAGTAGCACAGATACGCAGTATTTT. This encodes CASSFRGSSTDTQYF.

This clone was picked up one time. This chain links TRBV18 with TRBJ1-2; D not certain. This CDR3 comprises 13 residues. V lost 6 bases and J lost 2, with 10 bases in between. CDR1 and CDR2 (germline): KGHSH, LQKENI. The CDR3 DNA follows: TGTGCCAGCTCTCTCGACGGGAACTATGGCTACACCTTC. This gives the protein CASSLDGNYGYTF.

The V call is TRBV5-1, the J call TRBJ2-1; tentative D call: TRBD2 (6 bases). This CDR3 is 18 amino acids long. CDR1 is SGHRS and CDR2 is YFSETQ in the germline V gene. The V end lost 3 bases, the J end lost 0 bases, and 19 bases lay between the germline ends. CDR3 nucleotides: TGCGCCAGCAGCTCGTCCCGGGACTCCCGTCACTCCTACAATGAGCAGTTCTTC. As protein: CASSSSRDSRHSYNEQFF.

The CDR3 DNA reads as TGTGCCAGTAGTATAGTTGGGACTACCAAAAACATTCAGTACTTC. Protein product: CASSIVGTTKNIQYF. The chain employs TRBV19 and TRBJ2-4; 7 bases line up with TRBD2. The germline CDR1 and CDR2 sequences are LNHDA and SQIVND (reference sequence). This CDR3 region has 15 residues. The V gene end was trimmed by 1 base and the J gene end by 2 bases; junction bases not matched to a gene: 2.

V gene TRBV6-1 combines with J gene TRBJ1-5; D is undetermined. Looked up from germline, CDR1 is MNHNS and CDR2 is SASEGT. V was trimmed by 4 bases and J by 3 bases, leaving 7 bases between them. The CDR3 is 13 residues long. The CDR3 DNA is TGTGCCAGCAGTGGACTGGACAATCAGCCCCAGCATTTT. This translates into CASSGLDNQPQHF.

V and J are TRBV19 and TRBJ2-7, with D possibly matching TRBD1 (6 bases). Germline CDR1 and CDR2: LNHDA and SQIVND (reference sequence). Trimming cost V 3 bases and J 3 bases, with 12 bases left between them. This CDR3 region has 14 residues. This CDR3 reads CASSITGTYYEQYF. DNA for the CDR3: TGTGCCAGTAGTATTACAGGGACCTACTACGAGCAGTACTTC.

The V gene is TRBV28, the J gene TRBJ1-2; perhaps TRBD1 as D (6 bases). The CDR3 is made up of 13 amino acids. The V gene lost 6 bases and the J gene lost 4 bases, with 12 bases spanning the gap. Germline V gene sequence: CDR1 MDHEN, CDR2 SYDVKM. The DNA of the CDR3 is TGTGCCAGCAGGAACAGGGTAGGCTATGGCTACACCTTC. Protein sequence: CASRNRVGYGYTF.

The chain links TRBV30 to TRBJ2-2; 7 bases align to TRBD2. Germline trimming cut 1 base from V and 4 bases from J; bases unmatched to any gene: 3. This CDR3 is built from 14 residues. Germline values: CDR1 GTSNPN, CDR2 SVGIG (reference sequence). The CDR3 sequence is CAWSGSGFTGELFF. The CDR3, as DNA: TGTGCCTGGAGTGGTAGCGGGTTCACCGGGGAGCTGTTTTTT.

This clone has just a few counts. The chain's CDR3 is CASSPSGVRGAFF. The CDR3 region has the DNA TGTGCCAGCAGCCCCTCCGGAGTCCGAGGAGCTTTCTTT. The chain joins TRBV9 to TRBJ1-1; D uncertain. The CDR3 runs to 13 residues. The V and J ends lost 4 bases and 10 bases respectively, with 17 bases between them. Germline lookup yields CDR1 SGDLS and CDR2 YYNGEE.

This clone was counted once. The chain uses TRBV6-6 and TRBJ1-2; TRBD1 aligns across 10 bases. CDR3 length equals 14 residues. The germline CDR1 and CDR2 sequences are MNHNY and SVGAGI (reference sequence). Trimming at V came to 4 bases and at J to 6 bases, leaving 5 bases not matched to a gene. The CDR3 sequence: CASSWGQGTDGYTF. CDR3 DNA sequence: TGTGCCAGCAGTTGGGGACAGGGGACTGATGGCTACACCTTC.

This clone has a single count. The chain recombines TRBV5-6 with TRBJ2-3; 14 nucleotides agree with TRBD2. CDR3 length: 17 residues. Germline CDR1 is SGHDT and CDR2 is YYEEEE. The ends lost 4 bases at V and 5 bases at J; junction bases unmatched: 9. CDR3 in DNA: TGTGCCAGCAGCCCTCGACTAGCGGGAGGGCGGAGAGATACGCAGTATTTT. This translates into CASSPRLAGGRRDTQYF.

V gene TRBV27 combines with J gene TRBJ1-2; the D is unclear. V was cut by 2 bases and J by 2 bases, with 15 bases left in between. Germline assignment: CDR1 MNHEY and CDR2 SMNVEV (reference sequence). The CDR3 length is 16 residues. Written as DNA, the CDR3 is TGTGCCAGCAGTTTAGGTGTCGGGTCCCACAACTATGGCTACACCTTC. Protein sequence: CASSLGVGSHNYGYTF.

The gene calls are TRBV18 and TRBJ2-7; D remains unclear. CDR1 and CDR2 (germline): KGHSH, LQKENI. The V gene lost 4 bases and the J gene lost 0 bases, with 7 bases spanning the gap. The CDR3 extends over 13 amino acids. CDR3 sequence reads: CASSLVNSYEQYF. The CDR3 DNA reads as TGTGCCAGCTCACTTGTTAACTCCTACGAGCAGTACTTC.

The CDR3 is CASSFSGAYNEQFF. The CDR3 bases are TGTGCCAGCAGCTTTAGCGGGGCCTACAATGAGCAGTTCTTC. V is TRBV7-8 and J is TRBJ2-1, with 8 bases lining up with TRBD2. The CDR3 runs to 14 residues. Germline assignment: CDR1 SGHVS and CDR2 FQNEAQ. After removal of 3 bases from V and 2 bases from J, the junction contained 0 bases not matched to a gene.

This clone came up once. The gene calls are TRBV5-4 and TRBJ2-1, with 9 bases matching TRBD1. V dropped 4 bases and J dropped 4; count of bases not matched to a gene: 12. Germline V gene lookup returns CDR1 SGHNT and CDR2 YYREEE (reference sequence). CDR3 length: 17 amino acids. This chain's CDR3 is CASSRGGGTGIYNEQFF. In nucleotides, the CDR3 is TGTGCCAGCAGCCGAGGGGGGGGGACAGGGATATACAATGAGCAGTTCTTC.